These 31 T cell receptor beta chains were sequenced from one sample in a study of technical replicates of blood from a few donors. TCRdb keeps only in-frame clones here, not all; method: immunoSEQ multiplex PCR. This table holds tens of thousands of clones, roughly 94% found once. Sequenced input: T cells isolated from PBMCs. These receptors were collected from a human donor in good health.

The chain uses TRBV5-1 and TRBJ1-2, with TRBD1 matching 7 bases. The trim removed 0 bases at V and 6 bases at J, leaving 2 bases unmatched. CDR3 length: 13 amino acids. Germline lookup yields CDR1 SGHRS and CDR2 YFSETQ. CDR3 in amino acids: CASSLDTGDGYTF. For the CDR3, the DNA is TGCGCCAGCAGCTTGGATACAGGGGATGGCTACACCTTC. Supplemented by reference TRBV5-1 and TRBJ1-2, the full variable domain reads KAGVTQTPRYLIKTRGQQVTLSCSPISGHRSVSWYQQTPGQGLQFLFEYFSETQRNKGNFPGRFSGRQFSNSRSEMNVSTLELGDSALYLCASSLDTGDGYTFGSGTRLTVV.

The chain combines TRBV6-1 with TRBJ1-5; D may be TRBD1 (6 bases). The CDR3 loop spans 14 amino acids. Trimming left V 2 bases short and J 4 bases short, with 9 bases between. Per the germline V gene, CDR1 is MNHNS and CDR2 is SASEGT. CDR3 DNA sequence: TGTGCCAGCAGTGAAACAGGGCGGAATCAGCCCCAGCATTTT. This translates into CASSETGRNQPQHF.

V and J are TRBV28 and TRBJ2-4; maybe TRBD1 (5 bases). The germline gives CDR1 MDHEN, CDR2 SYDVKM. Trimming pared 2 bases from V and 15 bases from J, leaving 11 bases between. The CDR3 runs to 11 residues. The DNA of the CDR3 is TGTGCCAGCAGTTTAACCCAGGGTTCGTACTTC. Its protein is CASSLTQGSYF.

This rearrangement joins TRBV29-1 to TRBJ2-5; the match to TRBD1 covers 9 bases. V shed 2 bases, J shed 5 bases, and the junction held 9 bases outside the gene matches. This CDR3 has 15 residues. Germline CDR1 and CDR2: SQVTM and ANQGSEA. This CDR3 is CSVETTGTGMETQYF. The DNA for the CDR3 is TGCAGCGTTGAAACAACCGGGACAGGGATGGAGACCCAGTACTTC.

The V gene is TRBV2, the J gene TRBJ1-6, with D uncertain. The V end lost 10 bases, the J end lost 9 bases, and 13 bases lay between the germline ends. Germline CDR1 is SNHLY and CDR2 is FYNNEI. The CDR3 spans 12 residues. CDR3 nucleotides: TGTGCCACCTACAGCAAGGCTTCACCCCTCCACTTT. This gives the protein CATYSKASPLHF.

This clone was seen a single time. Written as DNA, the CDR3 is TGTGCCAGCAGTGAAGGGGACAGAGAAGAGACCCAGTACTTC. It yields the protein CASSEGDREETQYF. The chain couples TRBV2 to TRBJ2-5; 7 bases fit TRBD1. J was trimmed by 3 bases and V by 1 base; bases with no gene match: 2. The length of the CDR3 is 14 residues. CDR1 is SNHLY and CDR2 is FYNNEI in the germline V gene.

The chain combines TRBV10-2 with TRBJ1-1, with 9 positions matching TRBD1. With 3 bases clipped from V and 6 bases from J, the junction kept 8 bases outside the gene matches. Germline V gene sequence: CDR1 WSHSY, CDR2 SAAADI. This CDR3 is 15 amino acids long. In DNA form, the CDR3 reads TGCGCCAGCAGTGACGCGGACAGGGGTCTCGCTGAAGCTTTCTTT. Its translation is CASSDADRGLAEAFF.

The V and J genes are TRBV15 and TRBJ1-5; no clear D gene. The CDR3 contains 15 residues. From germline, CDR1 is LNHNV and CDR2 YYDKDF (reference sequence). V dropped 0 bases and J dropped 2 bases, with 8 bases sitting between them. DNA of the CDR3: TGTGCCACCAGCAGAGAGGGCAGTGGCAATCAGCCCCAGCATTTT. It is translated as CATSREGSGNQPQHF.

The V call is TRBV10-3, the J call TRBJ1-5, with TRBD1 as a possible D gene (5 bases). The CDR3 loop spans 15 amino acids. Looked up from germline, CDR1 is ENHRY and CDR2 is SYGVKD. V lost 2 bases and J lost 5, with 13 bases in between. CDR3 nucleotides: TGTGCCATCAGTGAGGCCGTTCAGGGCCATCAGCCCCAGCATTTT. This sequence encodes CAISEAVQGHQPQHF.

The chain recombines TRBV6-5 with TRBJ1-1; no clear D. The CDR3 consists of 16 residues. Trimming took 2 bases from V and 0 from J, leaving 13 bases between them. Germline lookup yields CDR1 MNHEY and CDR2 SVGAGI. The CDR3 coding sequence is TGTGCCAGCAGTTACACAAACGGGTTCGTGAACACTGAAGCTTTCTTT. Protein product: CASSYTNGFVNTEAFF.

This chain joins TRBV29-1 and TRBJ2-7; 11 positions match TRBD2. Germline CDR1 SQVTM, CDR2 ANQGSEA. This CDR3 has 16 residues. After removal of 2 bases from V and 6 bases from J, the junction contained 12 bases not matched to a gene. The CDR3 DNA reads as TGCAGCGTTGAAACTAGCGGGAGCGGAATGTGGTCCGAGCAGTACTTC. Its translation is CSVETSGSGMWSEQYF.

The CDR3 coding sequence is TGCGCCAGCAGCTTTGAAAAGGGGCCCAACACTGAAGCTTTCTTT. It codes for CASSFEKGPNTEAFF. The gene calls are TRBV5-1 and TRBJ1-1; tentative D call: TRBD1 (5 bases). From germline, CDR1 is SGHRS and CDR2 YFSETQ. There are 15 residues in the CDR3. With 2 bases removed from V and 2 bases from J, the gap between germline ends came to 13 bases.

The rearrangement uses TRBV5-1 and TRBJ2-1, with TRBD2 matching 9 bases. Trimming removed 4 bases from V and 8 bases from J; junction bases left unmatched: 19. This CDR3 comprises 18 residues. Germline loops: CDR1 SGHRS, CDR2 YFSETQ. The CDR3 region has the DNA TGCGCCAGCAGCCCAACTCTTGGGAGCGGGAGGTCTGGGGATGAGCAGTTCTTC. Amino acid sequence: CASSPTLGSGRSGDEQFF.

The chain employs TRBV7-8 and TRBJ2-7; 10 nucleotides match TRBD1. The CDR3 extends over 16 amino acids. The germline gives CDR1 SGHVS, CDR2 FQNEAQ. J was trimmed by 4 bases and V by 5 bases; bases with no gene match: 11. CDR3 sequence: CASSTDLPGQGYEQYF. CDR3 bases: TGTGCCAGCAGCACCGACTTACCGGGACAGGGGTACGAGCAGTACTTC.

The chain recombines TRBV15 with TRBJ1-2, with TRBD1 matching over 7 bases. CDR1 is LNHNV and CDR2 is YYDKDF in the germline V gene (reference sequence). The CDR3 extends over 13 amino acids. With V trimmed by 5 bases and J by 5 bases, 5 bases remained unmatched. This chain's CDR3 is CATSEGAGYGYTF. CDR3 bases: TGTGCCACCAGCGAGGGGGCGGGATATGGCTACACCTTC.

In DNA, the CDR3 is TGTGCCAGCAAGACAGGGGTTCAGTATAATTCACCCCTCCACTTT. The encoded protein is CASKTGVQYNSPLHF. The chain couples TRBV6-5 to TRBJ1-6; 8 bases fit TRBD1. The CDR3 runs 15 residues. Looked up from germline, CDR1 is MNHEY and CDR2 is SVGAGI. The ends lost 7 bases at V and 4 bases at J; junction bases unmatched: 6.

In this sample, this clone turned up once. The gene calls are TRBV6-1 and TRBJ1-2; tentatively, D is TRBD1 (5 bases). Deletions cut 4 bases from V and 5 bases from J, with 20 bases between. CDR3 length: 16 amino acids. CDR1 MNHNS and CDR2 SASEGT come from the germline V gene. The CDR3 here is CASSGRGTGVLYGYTF. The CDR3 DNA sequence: TGTGCCAGCAGTGGGAGGGGAACCGGGGTTCTATATGGCTACACCTTC.

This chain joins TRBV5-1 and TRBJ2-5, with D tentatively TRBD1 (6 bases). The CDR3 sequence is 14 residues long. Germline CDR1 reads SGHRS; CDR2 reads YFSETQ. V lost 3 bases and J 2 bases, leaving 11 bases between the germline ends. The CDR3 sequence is CASSYGQRQETQYF. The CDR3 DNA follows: TGCGCCAGCAGCTATGGACAGCGACAAGAGACCCAGTACTTC.

CDR3 coding DNA: TGTGCCAGCACTGACAGGACAGGGGACGACTTCCCAGCTTTCTTT. This encodes CASTDRTGDDFPAFF. This chain joins TRBV2 and TRBJ1-1; 9 bases are a match to TRBD1. CDR1 is SNHLY and CDR2 is FYNNEI in the germline V gene. This CDR3 region has 15 residues. V dropped 7 bases and J dropped 10; count of bases not matched to a gene: 16.

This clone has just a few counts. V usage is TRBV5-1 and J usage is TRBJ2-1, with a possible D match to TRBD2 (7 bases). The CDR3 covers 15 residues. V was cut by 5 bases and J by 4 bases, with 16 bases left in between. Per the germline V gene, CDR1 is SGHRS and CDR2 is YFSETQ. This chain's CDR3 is CASRPGGGGYNEQFF. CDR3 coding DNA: TGCGCCAGCAGGCCGGGGGGCGGAGGATACAATGAGCAGTTCTTC.

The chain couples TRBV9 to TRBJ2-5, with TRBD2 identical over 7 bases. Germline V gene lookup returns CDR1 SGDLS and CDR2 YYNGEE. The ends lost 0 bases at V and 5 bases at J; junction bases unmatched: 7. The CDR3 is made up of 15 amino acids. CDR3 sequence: CASSVGLRERETQYF. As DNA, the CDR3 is TGTGCCAGCAGCGTAGGCTTGCGGGAGAGGGAGACCCAGTACTTC. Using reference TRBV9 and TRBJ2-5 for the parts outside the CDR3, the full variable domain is DSGVTQTPKHLITATGQRVTLRCSPRSGDLSVYWYQQSLDQGLQFLIQYYNGEERAKGNILERFSAQQFPDLHSELNLSSLELGDSALYFCASSVGLRERETQYFGPGTRLLVL.

CDR3 sequence (DNA): TGTGCCAGCAGCCAAGCCCCGGGACATACCGAAGCTTTCTTT. The encoded protein is CASSQAPGHTEAFF. The rearrangement uses TRBV14 and TRBJ1-1; D possibly corresponds to TRBD1 (6 bases). The V end lost 1 base, the J end lost 8 bases, and 14 bases lay between the germline ends. The CDR3 has 14 residues. Germline V CDR1 and CDR2: SGHDN, FVKESK.

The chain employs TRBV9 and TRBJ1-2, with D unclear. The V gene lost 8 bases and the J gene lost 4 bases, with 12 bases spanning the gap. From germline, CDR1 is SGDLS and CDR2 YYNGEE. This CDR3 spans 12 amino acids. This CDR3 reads CASKETGYGYTF. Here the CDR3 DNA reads TGTGCCAGTAAGGAGACGGGCTATGGCTACACCTTC.

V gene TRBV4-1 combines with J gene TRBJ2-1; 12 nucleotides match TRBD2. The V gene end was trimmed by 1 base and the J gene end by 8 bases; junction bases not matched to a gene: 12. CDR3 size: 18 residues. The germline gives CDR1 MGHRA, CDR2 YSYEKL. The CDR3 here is CASSQVRPSGRANDEQFF. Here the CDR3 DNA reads TGCGCCAGCAGCCAAGTGCGGCCTAGCGGGAGGGCCAACGATGAGCAGTTCTTC.

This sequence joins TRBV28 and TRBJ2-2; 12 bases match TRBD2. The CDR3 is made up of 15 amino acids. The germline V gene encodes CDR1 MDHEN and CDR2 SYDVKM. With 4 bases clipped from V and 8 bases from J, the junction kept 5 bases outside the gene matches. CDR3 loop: CASSSGLAGKGELFF. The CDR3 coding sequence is TGTGCCAGCAGTTCCGGACTAGCGGGGAAAGGGGAGCTGTTTTTT.

CDR3 residues: CASSRQGGEKLFF. The CDR3 DNA is TGTGCCAGTAGTAGACAGGGTGGGGAAAAACTGTTTTTT. The chain links TRBV19 to TRBJ1-4; 7 nucleotides agree with TRBD1. J gave up 8 bases and V 4 bases, and 4 bases lay outside the gene matches. The CDR3 totals 13 residues. From germline, CDR1 is LNHDA and CDR2 SQIVND (reference sequence).

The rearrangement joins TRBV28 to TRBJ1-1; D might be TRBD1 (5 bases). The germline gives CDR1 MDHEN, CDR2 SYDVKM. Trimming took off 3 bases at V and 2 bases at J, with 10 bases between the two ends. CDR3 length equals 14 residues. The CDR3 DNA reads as TGTGCCAGCAGTTTTATCAGGGAAAACACTGAAGCTTTCTTT. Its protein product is CASSFIRENTEAFF.

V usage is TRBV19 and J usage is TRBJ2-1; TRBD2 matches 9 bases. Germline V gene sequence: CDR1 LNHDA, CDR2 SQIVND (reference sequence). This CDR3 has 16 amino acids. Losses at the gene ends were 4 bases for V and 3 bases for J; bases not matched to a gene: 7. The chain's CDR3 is CASSTLAGENYNEQFF. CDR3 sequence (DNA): TGTGCCAGTAGTACCTTAGCGGGAGAGAACTACAATGAGCAGTTCTTC.

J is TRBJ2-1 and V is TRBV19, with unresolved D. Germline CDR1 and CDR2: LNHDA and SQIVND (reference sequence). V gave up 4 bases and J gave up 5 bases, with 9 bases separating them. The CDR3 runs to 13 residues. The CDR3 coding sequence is TGTGCCAGTAGTAGTTGGCAGGACAATGAGCAGTTCTTC. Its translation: CASSSWQDNEQFF.

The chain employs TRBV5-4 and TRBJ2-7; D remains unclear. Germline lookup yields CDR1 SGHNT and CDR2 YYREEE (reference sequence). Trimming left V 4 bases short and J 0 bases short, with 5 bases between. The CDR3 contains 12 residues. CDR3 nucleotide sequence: TGTGCCAGCAGCCTTAGCTCCTACGAGCAGTACTTC. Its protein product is CASSLSSYEQYF. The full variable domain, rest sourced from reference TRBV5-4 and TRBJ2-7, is ETGVTQSPTHLIKTRGQQVTLRCSSQSGHNTVSWYQQALGQGPQFIFQYYREEENGRGNFPPRFSGLQFPNYSSELNVNALELDDSALYLCASSLSSYEQYFGPGTRLTVT.

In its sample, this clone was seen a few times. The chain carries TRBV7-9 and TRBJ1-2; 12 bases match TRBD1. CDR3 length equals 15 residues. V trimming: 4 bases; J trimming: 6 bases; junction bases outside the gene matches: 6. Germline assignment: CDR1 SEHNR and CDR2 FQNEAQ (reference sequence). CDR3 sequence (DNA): TGTGCCAGCAGCTCCGGGACAGGGGGCAGAGATGGCTACACCTTC. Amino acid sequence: CASSSGTGGRDGYTF.